The 31 T cell receptor beta chains below were found in one sample sequenced in a study of T cells in Graves' hyperthyroidism and ophthalmopathy. Using RNA transcripts as the source, TCR beta CDR3 regions were amplified. The HTBI primer set was used in a first-round RT-PCR of the TCR CDR3. TCRdb re-derived calls from the multiplex PCR reads in MiXCR, one entry per CDR3 protein. Of approximately 400,000 distinct CDR3 sequences in the sample, less than 20% were seen once. The sample consisted of blood. The origin of the receptors is a man in his late teens or twenties with Graves' ophthalmopathy.

The chain recombines TRBV12-3 or TRBV12-4 with TRBJ1-4, with D maybe TRBD1 (5 bases). The V and J ends lost 5 bases and 5 bases respectively, with 12 bases between them. CDR3 length: 14 amino acids. CDR3 nucleotide sequence: TGTGCCAGCAGTAGTTGGGGGTCCAATGAAAAACTGTTTTTT. It yields the protein CASSSWGSNEKLFF.

The chain couples TRBV5-6 to TRBJ2-7, with TRBD1 matching over 9 bases. The germline V gene encodes CDR1 SGHDT and CDR2 YYEEEE. V was pared by 5 bases and J by 1 base, with 7 bases of the junction left unmatched. CDR3 length: 15 amino acids. CDR3 in amino acids: CASRRPGTGSYEQYF. In DNA, the CDR3 is TGTGCCAGCAGAAGACCCGGGACAGGGTCCTACGAGCAGTACTTC.

V is TRBV12-5 and J is TRBJ2-5; the D is unclear. The CDR3 is 12 residues long. Trimming stripped 6 bases from V and 4 bases from J, with 9 bases between. From germline, CDR1 is LGHNT and CDR2 FRNRAP. DNA of the CDR3: TGTGCTAGTGGCTCTACCCGAGAGACCCAGTACTTC. Protein product: CASGSTRETQYF.

The chain is built from TRBV19 and TRBJ2-5, with 8 bases fitting TRBD2. V was clipped by 7 bases and J by 7 bases; unmatched bases: 11. CDR1 and CDR2 from the germline V gene are LNHDA and SQIVND (reference sequence). CDR3 length equals 14 residues. The CDR3 nucleotides read TGTGCCAGTACCCCCGGGGGGGTCAGGGGGACCCAGTACTTC. It codes for CASTPGGVRGTQYF. The full variable domain, rest sourced from reference TRBV19 and TRBJ2-5, is DGGITQSPKYLFRKEGQNVTLSCEQNLNHDAMYWYRQDPGQGLRLIYYSQIVNDFQKGDIAEGYSVSREKKESFPLTVTSAQKNPTAFYLCASTPGGVRGTQYFGPGTRLLVL.

This clonotype was found many times. This chain uses TRBV7-2 with TRBJ2-5; 8 nucleotides match TRBD2. This CDR3 contains 15 residues. V shed 8 bases, J shed 5 bases, and the junction held 13 bases outside the gene matches. CDR1 and CDR2 from the germline V gene are SGHTA and FQGNSA. The CDR3 is CASFRSRGGGETQYF. The CDR3 DNA reads TGTGCCAGCTTCCGAAGCCGGGGGGGCGGGGAGACCCAGTACTTC.

This clonotype was seen a few times. The chain employs TRBV6-1 and TRBJ1-3; no definite D call. Trimming removed 4 bases from V and 0 bases from J, with 7 bases in between. The CDR3 has 14 amino acids. Germline loops: CDR1 MNHNS, CDR2 SASEGT. As DNA, the CDR3 is TGTGCCAGCAGTGTGCACAGCTCTGGAAACACCATATATTTT. Its translation is CASSVHSSGNTIYF.

This clonotype was seen many times. The rearrangement joins TRBV6-1 to TRBJ1-6; maybe TRBD1 (6 bases). This CDR3 is built from 14 residues. Trimming took 6 bases from V and 6 from J, leaving 12 bases between them. Looked up from germline, CDR1 is MNHNS and CDR2 is SASEGT. In DNA form, the CDR3 reads TGTGCCAGCAGAACGGACAGCTCTAATTCACCCCTCCACTTT. Protein sequence: CASRTDSSNSPLHF.

In its sample, this clonotype was seen a few times. The gene calls are TRBV3-1 and TRBJ2-7; D is uncertain. The ends were cut back, 2 bases at V and 3 bases at J, with 8 bases in the middle. The CDR3 sequence is 13 residues long. Germline-derived CDR1 and CDR2 are LGHDT and YNNKEL (reference sequence). DNA for the CDR3: TGTGCCAGCAGCCAATCGGAGATCTACGAGCAGTACTTC. It encodes CASSQSEIYEQYF.

As to this clonotype: In this CDR3 the conserved last residue, phenylalanine or tryptophan, is missing, so a read error is likely. The chain has TRBV2 and TRBJ2-7; D is undetermined. This CDR3 region has 13 residues. Germline CDR1 SNHLY, CDR2 FYNNEI. V was trimmed by 5 bases and J by 3 bases, leaving 11 bases between them. The CDR3 region is CASSRGHGYEQYL. The CDR3 nucleotides are TGTGCCAGCAGTCGAGGTCACGGCTACGAGCAGTACCTC.

A word on this clonotype: A clone one base away is much larger, so this may be a read error. The chain joins TRBV12-3 or TRBV12-4 to TRBJ2-5, with D tentatively TRBD2 (6 bases). This CDR3 comprises 15 residues. The CDR3 here is CASLVAGGLSETQCF. CDR3 in DNA: TGTGCCAGCTTAGTTGCAGGTGGACTAAGCGAGACCCAGTGCTTC.

This chain links TRBV5-8 with TRBJ1-2; D may be TRBD1 (6 bases). Germline V CDR1 and CDR2: SGHTS, YDEGEE. The CDR3 is 14 amino acids. V was cut by 3 bases and J by 4 bases, with 13 bases left in between. The CDR3 spells CASSSQQGLYGYTF. Here the CDR3 DNA reads TGTGCCAGCAGCTCCCAACAGGGTCTCTATGGCTACACCTTC.

This clonotype was found once. A much larger clone differs from this one at a single base, so this may be a read error. The chain is built from TRBV11-2 and TRBJ2-7; maybe TRBD2 (6 bases). CDR1 is SGHAT, CDR2 FQNNGV, per germline. CDR3 length equals 13 residues. Trimming removed 5 bases at V and 2 bases at J, with 10 bases between. CDR3 nucleotides: TGTGCCAGCAGCATAGCGGAGGCCTACGAGCAGTACTTC. The encoded protein is CASSIAEAYEQYF.

In DNA, the CDR3 is TGTGCCAGCAGCGCCCACCGGGACAGGGGGCATGATTCTGGAAACACCATATATTTT. Translation gives CASSAHRDRGHDSGNTIYF. The rearrangement joins TRBV2 to TRBJ1-3; 12 bases are a match to TRBD1. V shed 6 bases, J shed 1 base, and the junction held 13 bases outside the gene matches. Germline V gene data show CDR1 as SNHLY and CDR2 as FYNNEI. The CDR3 runs to 19 residues.

This clonotype was counted ten times or more. The chain employs TRBV7-9 and TRBJ1-1, with 10 bases matching TRBD1. The CDR3 covers 16 residues. Trimming at V came to 5 bases and at J to 5 bases, leaving 11 bases not matched to a gene. From germline, CDR1 is SEHNR and CDR2 FQNEAQ (reference sequence). This CDR3 is CASSQKTGGFVTEAFF. In DNA, the CDR3 is TGTGCCAGCAGCCAGAAGACAGGGGGCTTTGTTACTGAAGCTTTCTTT.

This clonotype showed up many times. As DNA, the CDR3 is TGCGCCAGCAGCTCGACTAGCGGGGCCACAGATACGCAGTATTTT. Its protein product is CASSSTSGATDTQYF. This chain uses TRBV5-1 with TRBJ2-3, with 11 bases identical to TRBD2. There are 15 residues in the CDR3. Looked up from germline, CDR1 is SGHRS and CDR2 is YFSETQ. Germline trimming cut 3 bases from V and 2 bases from J; bases unmatched to any gene: 2.

This clonotype was detected ten times or more. The chain combines TRBV29-1 with TRBJ2-7; D possibly corresponds to TRBD1 (6 bases). Germline values: CDR1 SQVTM, CDR2 ANQGSEA. Trimming took 1 base from V and 5 from J, leaving 18 bases between them. The CDR3 length is 15 residues. The CDR3 DNA reads as TGCAGCGTTGAAGGGACAGAAGACGACTACGACGAGCAGTACTTC. Protein sequence: CSVEGTEDDYDEQYF.

The rearrangement uses TRBV12-3 or TRBV12-4 and TRBJ1-4; D is possibly TRBD1 (5 bases). CDR3 size: 12 residues. V gave up 1 base and J gave up 10 bases, with 7 bases separating them. This CDR3 reads CASSLGDGKLFF. The CDR3 DNA is TGTGCCAGCAGTTTAGGGGACGGAAAACTGTTTTTT.

V is TRBV11-2 and J is TRBJ2-2; D uncertain. The germline CDR1 and CDR2 sequences are SGHAT and FQNNGV. V dropped 1 base and J dropped 0 bases, with 6 bases sitting between them. CDR3 size: 15 residues. The CDR3 DNA is TGTGCCAGCAGCTTAGGACCAGCGAACACCGGGGAGCTGTTTTTT. Amino acids: CASSLGPANTGELFF.

This clonotype was picked up many times. The rearrangement joins TRBV18 to TRBJ2-1, with 9 bases matching TRBD1. Germline V CDR1 and CDR2: KGHSH, LQKENI. The length of the CDR3 is 14 residues. V lost 8 bases and J lost 8; bases outside the gene matches: 10. As DNA, the CDR3 is TGTGCCAGCCGCGCCGGGACAGGGTCCGATGAGCAGTTCTTC. Its protein product is CASRAGTGSDEQFF.

This sequence joins TRBV6-5 and TRBJ2-1; no definite D call. This CDR3 has 16 amino acids. Germline CDR1 reads MNHEY; CDR2 reads SVGAGI. Trimming shortened V by 5 bases and J by 0 bases, and 14 bases separated the two germline ends. CDR3 DNA: TGTGCCAGCAGTCCCTCGTGGGCCCCCTCCTACAATGAGCAGTTCTTC. It specifies CASSPSWAPSYNEQFF.

This clonotype came up a few times. The rearrangement uses TRBV6-1 and TRBJ1-6; D perhaps matches TRBD1 (5 bases). CDR1 and CDR2 (germline): MNHNS, SASEGT. This CDR3 is built from 17 residues. V gave up 6 bases and J gave up 8 bases, with 23 bases separating them. The CDR3 sequence: CASRGWGGLIEDSPLHF. As DNA, the CDR3 is TGTGCCAGCAGAGGGTGGGGGGGACTCATAGAGGATTCACCCCTCCACTTT.

The J gene is TRBJ2-1, the V gene TRBV5-5, with TRBD2 identical over 15 bases. V trimming: 4 bases; J trimming: 0 bases; junction bases outside the gene matches: 5. CDR1 is SGHKS, CDR2 YYEKEE, per germline (reference sequence). The CDR3 has 18 amino acids. The DNA for the CDR3 is TGTGCCAGCAGCCCCCGGACTAGCGGGGGGGCCTCCTACAATGAGCAGTTCTTC. This gives the protein CASSPRTSGGASYNEQFF.

The chain joins TRBV28 to TRBJ1-4; 8 bases line up with TRBD1. Trimming at V came to 8 bases and at J to 3 bases, leaving 14 bases not matched to a gene. Per germline, CDR1 MDHEN and CDR2 SYDVKM. The CDR3 covers 17 residues. The chain's CDR3 is CASVGQEASEANEKLFF. DNA for the CDR3: TGTGCCAGCGTGGGACAGGAGGCTTCGGAGGCTAATGAAAAACTGTTTTTT.

There are many counts of this clonotype. V and J are TRBV12-3 or TRBV12-4 and TRBJ1-2, with D possibly matching TRBD1 (5 bases). This CDR3 is built from 13 residues. The V end lost 3 bases, the J end lost 4 bases, and 9 bases lay between the germline ends. This CDR3 is CASSFGGTYGYTF. The CDR3 DNA follows: TGTGCCAGCAGTTTTGGAGGGACCTATGGCTACACCTTC.

The chain employs TRBV29-1 and TRBJ2-7; D may be TRBD2 (5 bases). Germline V gene lookup returns CDR1 SQVTM and CDR2 ANQGSEA. The ends were cut back, 3 bases at V and 6 bases at J, with 6 bases in the middle. The CDR3 covers 10 residues. DNA for the CDR3: TGCAGCGTTGAGGGGAGCGAGCAGTACTTC. Its translation is CSVEGSEQYF.

This chain joins TRBV5-1 and TRBJ2-2; perhaps TRBD2 as D (7 bases). V gave up 4 bases and J gave up 5 bases, with 24 bases separating them. The CDR3 runs 18 residues. The germline CDR1 and CDR2 sequences are SGHRS and YFSETQ. The CDR3 DNA reads as TGCGCCAGCAGCCCGAAGGAGGGGGGGCTCTGGGGTACCGGGGAGCTGTTTTTT. This codes for CASSPKEGGLWGTGELFF. The full variable domain, in which reference TRBV5-1 and TRBJ2-2 provide the parts outside the CDR3, is KAGVTQTPRYLIKTRGQQVTLSCSPISGHRSVSWYQQTPGQGLQFLFEYFSETQRNKGNFPGRFSGRQFSNSRSEMNVSTLELGDSALYLCASSPKEGGLWGTGELFFGEGSRLTVL.

This clonotype was counted many times. V gene TRBV9 combines with J gene TRBJ2-1; 11 bases map to TRBD1. Germline-derived CDR1 and CDR2 are SGDLS and YYNGEE. The CDR3 is made up of 17 amino acids. The trim removed 0 bases at V and 5 bases at J, leaving 7 bases unmatched. The CDR3 DNA reads TGTGCCAGCAGCGTAGCCCCCGGGACAGGGGGGAACAATGAGCAGTTCTTC. It encodes CASSVAPGTGGNNEQFF. Full variable domain (outside the CDR3, taken from reference TRBV9 and TRBJ2-1): DSGVTQTPKHLITATGQRVTLRCSPRSGDLSVYWYQQSLDQGLQFLIQYYNGEERAKGNILERFSAQQFPDLHSELNLSSLELGDSALYFCASSVAPGTGGNNEQFFGPGTRLTVL.

This clonotype was seen a few times. The rearrangement joins TRBV18 to TRBJ1-5, with unresolved D. The CDR3 is 14 amino acids. The V end was cut by 6 bases, the J end by 3 bases, with 12 bases between. CDR1 and CDR2 from the germline V gene are KGHSH and LQKENI. DNA for the CDR3: TGTGCCAGCTCTGGTATGGCTACCAATCAGCCCCAGCATTTT. It translates to CASSGMATNQPQHF.

This clonotype was seen many times. V usage is TRBV24-1 and J usage is TRBJ2-2; 10 nucleotides match TRBD1. The germline CDR1 and CDR2 sequences are KGHDR and SFDVKD. V lost 2 bases and J lost 6; bases outside the gene matches: 2. The CDR3 covers 15 residues. CDR3 in DNA: TGTGCCACCAGTGATTCCGGACAGGGGGCCGGGGAGCTGTTTTTT. It translates to CATSDSGQGAGELFF.

This clonotype came up many times. The chain links TRBV7-2 to TRBJ2-7; 15 bases align to TRBD2. Germline assignment: CDR1 SGHTA and CDR2 FQGNSA. This CDR3 contains 17 residues. J lost 4 bases, V lost 5 bases, and 9 bases had no gene match. Written as DNA, the CDR3 is TGTGCCAGCAGCCAGACGGGACTAGCGGGGGGAAAATACGAGCAGTACTTC. This codes for CASSQTGLAGGKYEQYF.

This clonotype was detected ten times or more. This sequence joins TRBV2 and TRBJ1-2; weak D call: TRBD1 (5 bases). Trimming pared 6 bases from V and 0 bases from J, leaving 8 bases between. Germline CDR1 and CDR2: SNHLY and FYNNEI. The CDR3 spans 13 residues. The chain's CDR3 is CASSRQSNYGYTF. CDR3 nucleotide sequence: TGTGCCAGCAGCCGACAGTCTAACTATGGCTACACCTTC. The whole variable domain, filled in from reference TRBV2 and TRBJ1-2, reads EPEVTQTPSHQVTQMGQEVILRCVPISNHLYFYWYRQILGQKVEFLVSFYNNEISEKSEIFDDQFSVERPDGSNFTLKIRSTKLEDSAMYFCASSRQSNYGYTFGSGTRLTVV.